A selection of T cell receptor beta chains follows, all from one sample in a study of cytomegalovirus exposure and HLA in healthy donors. The table came from immunoSEQ multiplex PCR; TCRdb's copy has only in-frame clones and leaves some out. Among 130,000 or so clones listed, roughly 82% were seen once. Sample: PBMCs. The origin of the receptors is a man younger than 30 in good health and CMV-seropositive. Each CDR3 is given with its conserved first and last residue. The D gene is left open where the match is weak. A row's size may be missing; if present it is once, few, many or a size class.

V gene	clone size	D gene	J gene	CDR3 DNA	CDR3 protein
TRBV29-1	.	.	TRBJ2-1	TGCAGCGTTGAAGAGGGCCTCCTTGGCTACAATGAGCAGTTCTTC	CSVEEGLLGYNEQFF
TRBV18	.	TRBD2	TRBJ2-7	TGTGCCAGCTCACCAACTAGCGGGAGCAATTTGGGCGAGCAGTACTTC	CASSPTSGSNLGEQYF
TRBV2	.	.	TRBJ2-2	TGTGCCAGCAGTGGGTTAGCCTCGAACACCGGGGAGCTGTTTTTT	CASSGLASNTGELFF
TRBV2	.	TRBD1	TRBJ2-1	TGTGCCAGCACCCCGGGACAGGGGGACAATGAGCAGTTCTTC	CASTPGQGDNEQFF
TRBV5-1	.	TRBD2	TRBJ2-7	TGCGCCAGCTCCTGGACGGTAGCGGGAGGCGAGCAGTACTTC	CASSWTVAGGEQYF
TRBV7-9	.	.	TRBJ2-1	TGTGCCAGCAGCTCACTGCTCCGGGGAGAACCGTTCTTC	CASSSLLRGEPFF
TRBV29-1	.	TRBD1	TRBJ2-7	TGCAGCGTTGTGGTAAGGGGGCCTGGGTCCTACGAGCAGTACTTC	CSVVVRGPGSYEQYF
TRBV4-2	.	TRBD1	TRBJ1-2	TGTGCCAGCAGCCAAGTTTCGAACAGGGGATCGCTTAACTATGGCTACACCTTC	CASSQVSNRGSLNYGYTF
TRBV6-5	.	TRBD1	TRBJ2-7	TGTGCCAGCCGGGACAGGGGGTTCAACGAGCAGTACTTC	CASRDRGFNEQYF
TRBV2	.	.	TRBJ1-1	TGTGCCAGCAGCCAGGTGAATGAAGCTTTCTTT	CASSQVNEAFF
TRBV18	.	TRBD1	TRBJ2-5	TGTGCCAGCTCAAAGACAGGGAAATATGAGACCCAGTACTTC	CASSKTGKYETQYF
TRBV2	.	TRBD1	TRBJ2-3	TGTGCCAGCAGGAGGACAGGACTCATCACAGATACGCAGTATTTT	CASRRTGLITDTQYF
TRBV4-1	.	.	TRBJ2-7	TGCGCCAGCAGCCAAGATAAAGCCTCCTACGAGCAGTACTTC	CASSQDKASYEQYF
TRBV5-1	.	.	TRBJ2-1	TGCGCCAGCAGCTTGTCGGGGAATGAGCAGTTCTTC	CASSLSGNEQFF
TRBV9	.	TRBD1	TRBJ1-2	TGTGCCAGCAGCGTAGGGAGGGGGCGGGATGGCTACACCTTC	CASSVGRGRDGYTF
TRBV7-9	.	.	TRBJ2-7	TGTGCCAGCAGCTTGATCCGGGGTAACTACGAGCAGTACTTC	CASSLIRGNYEQYF
TRBV7-6	.	.	TRBJ1-1	TGTGCCAGCAGCCCGAGACGGAGGAACACTGAAGCTTTCTTT	CASSPRRRNTEAFF
TRBV25-1	.	TRBD2	TRBJ2-3	TGTGCCAGCAGTGAAACCGAACTAGCGGGCACAGATACGCAGTATTTT	CASSETELAGTDTQYF
TRBV5-1	few	.	TRBJ2-7	TGCGCCAGCAACATGGGTGGCGGCTACGAGCAGTACTTC	CASNMGGGYEQYF
TRBV6-5	.	.	TRBJ2-5	TGTGCCAGCAACGTCCAGGGGGGCCAAGAGACCCAGTACTTC	CASNVQGGQETQYF
TRBV30	.	TRBD1	TRBJ2-3	TGTGCCTGGAGTGCCGACAGGGGGCGCGTTCATACGCAGTATTTT	CAWSADRGRVHTQYF
TRBV10-2	.	TRBD2	TRBJ2-2	TGCGCCAGCAGTGAGGAGCCTAGCGGGAGTTCCAACACCGGGGAGCTGTTTTTT	CASSEEPSGSSNTGELFF
TRBV7-9	.	.	TRBJ2-7	TGTGCCAGCAGCTCCCCGACAGGGGAGGGCACCTACGAGCAGTACTTC	CASSSPTGEGTYEQYF
TRBV29-1	.	TRBD1	TRBJ1-2	TGCAGCGCCTCCGGGACAGGGCTTAACTATGGCTACACCTTC	CSASGTGLNYGYTF
TRBV12-5	.	TRBD1	TRBJ1-2	TGTGCTAGTGGTTTGGTACTAGGGACAGGGAAGGGGTTGGACTATGGCTACACCTTC	CASGLVLGTGKGLDYGYTF
TRBV2	few	TRBD1	TRBJ1-4	TGTGCCGGCCGGACAGGGAGGGAAAAACTGTTTTTT	CAGRTGREKLFF
TRBV18	.	.	TRBJ1-4	TGTGCCAGCTCATCCAACAGGGATGAACTGTTTTTT	CASSSNRDELFF
TRBV10-1	.	TRBD1	TRBJ1-5	TGCGCCAGCCTTGGGACAGTCAATCAGCCCCAGCATTTT	CASLGTVNQPQHF
TRBV9	few	TRBD1	TRBJ2-7	TGTGCCAGCAGCGTTGGCGTGACCTCAGGACAGGGGCCCTACGAGCAGTACTTC	CASSVGVTSGQGPYEQYF
TRBV5-4	.	.	TRBJ2-3	TGTGCCAGCGGGGTTCCGGGGGGCACAGATACGCAGTATTTT	CASGVPGGTDTQYF
TRBV27	.	TRBD2	TRBJ2-7	TGTGCCAGCAGCCCGACTAGCGGATTCTCCTACGAGCAGTACTTC	CASSPTSGFSYEQYF
TRBV7-9	.	TRBD2	TRBJ2-7	TGTGCCAGCAGCCCCAAACTAGCGGGGGCCTACGAGCAGTACTTC	CASSPKLAGAYEQYF
TRBV27	few	.	TRBJ1-5	TGTGCCAGCAGTTTAACCGAGTATAGCAATCAGCCCCAGCATTTT	CASSLTEYSNQPQHF
TRBV7-9	.	.	TRBJ1-2	TGTGCCAGCAGCTTATTAGCCCGTAGCAGCTACACCTTC	CASSLLARSSYTF
TRBV5-1	.	TRBD1	TRBJ2-7	TGCGCCAGCAGCTTGGACAGGGGAAAAACCTACGAGCAGTACTTC	CASSLDRGKTYEQYF
TRBV6-1	.	TRBD1	TRBJ1-2	TGTGCCAGCGGGGAGACAGGGACCAACTATGGCTACACCTTC	CASGETGTNYGYTF
TRBV4-1	.	TRBD1	TRBJ1-2	TGCGCCAGCAGACCGATGGGAGACAGGGCTCGTAGAAACTATGGCTACACCTTC	CASRPMGDRARRNYGYTF
TRBV7-9	.	TRBD1	TRBJ2-1	TGTGCCAGCAGCTTAGCGGGGGGACAGGGTGAATACAATGAGCAGTTCTTC	CASSLAGGQGEYNEQFF
TRBV4-1	once	.	TRBJ2-7	TGCGCCAGCAGCCAAGATCCTCGGACAGCCTACGAGCAGTACTTC	CASSQDPRTAYEQYF
TRBV20-1	.	TRBD1	TRBJ2-7	TGCGCAGGGGGAAGTACGAGTGAGCAGTACTTC	CAGGSTSEQYF
TRBV5-1	.	.	TRBJ2-7	TGCGCCAGCAGCTTGGGGGGCAGGGCATCGATCCAAGATTACGAGCAGTACTTC	CASSLGGRASIQDYEQYF
TRBV7-9	.	TRBD2	TRBJ2-7	TGTGCCAGCAGCTTGCGGGAGTACTACGAGCAGTACTTC	CASSLREYYEQYF
TRBV7-9	.	.	TRBJ2-7	TGTGCCAGCCGGGGTTCCTCCTACGAGCAGTACTTC	CASRGSSYEQYF
TRBV27	.	TRBD1	TRBJ2-7	TGTGCCAGCAGTTTATTAACAGGGGGGAGCGAGCAGTACTTC	CASSLLTGGSEQYF
TRBV5-1	.	TRBD2	TRBJ2-7	TGCGCCAGCAGCTTGGAGTCGGGGGGGGTTTTCTACGAGCAGTACTTC	CASSLESGGVFYEQYF
TRBV23-1	.	.	TRBJ2-7	TGCGCCAGCAGTCCCGGGGGAGGGCAGTACTTC	CASSPGGGQYF
TRBV7-2	.	TRBD1	TRBJ1-3	TGTGCCAGCAGCGCTCAAGGACAGGGGGGAAACACCATATATTTT	CASSAQGQGGNTIYF
TRBV5-1	.	TRBD2	TRBJ2-1	TGCGCCAGCAGCTTGGAGTCCGGGACTAGCGGGAGTGGTGAGCAGTTCTTC	CASSLESGTSGSGEQFF